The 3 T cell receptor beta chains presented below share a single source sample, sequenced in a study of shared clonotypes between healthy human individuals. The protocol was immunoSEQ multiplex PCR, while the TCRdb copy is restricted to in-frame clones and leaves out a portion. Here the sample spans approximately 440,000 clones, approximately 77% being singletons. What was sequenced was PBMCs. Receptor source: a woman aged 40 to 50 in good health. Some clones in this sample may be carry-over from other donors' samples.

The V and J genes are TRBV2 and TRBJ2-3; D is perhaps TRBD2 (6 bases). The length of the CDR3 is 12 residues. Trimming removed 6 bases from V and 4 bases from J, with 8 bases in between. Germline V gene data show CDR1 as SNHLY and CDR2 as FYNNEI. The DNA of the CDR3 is TGTGCCAGCAGCCGGGACTCAGATACGCAGTATTTT. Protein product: CASSRDSDTQYF.

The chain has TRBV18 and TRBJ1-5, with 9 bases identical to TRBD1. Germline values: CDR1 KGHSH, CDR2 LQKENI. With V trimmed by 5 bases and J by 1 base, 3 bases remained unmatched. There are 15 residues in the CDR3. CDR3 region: CASSEGQGSNQPQHF. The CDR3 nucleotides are TGTGCCAGCTCAGAGGGACAGGGAAGCAATCAGCCCCAGCATTTT.

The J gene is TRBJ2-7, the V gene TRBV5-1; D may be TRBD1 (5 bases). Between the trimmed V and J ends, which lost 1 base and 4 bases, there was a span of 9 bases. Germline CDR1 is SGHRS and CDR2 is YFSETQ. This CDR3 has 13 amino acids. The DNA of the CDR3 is TGCGCCAGCAGCTTGAGTCCAGGGTACGAGCAGTACTTC. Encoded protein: CASSLSPGYEQYF.